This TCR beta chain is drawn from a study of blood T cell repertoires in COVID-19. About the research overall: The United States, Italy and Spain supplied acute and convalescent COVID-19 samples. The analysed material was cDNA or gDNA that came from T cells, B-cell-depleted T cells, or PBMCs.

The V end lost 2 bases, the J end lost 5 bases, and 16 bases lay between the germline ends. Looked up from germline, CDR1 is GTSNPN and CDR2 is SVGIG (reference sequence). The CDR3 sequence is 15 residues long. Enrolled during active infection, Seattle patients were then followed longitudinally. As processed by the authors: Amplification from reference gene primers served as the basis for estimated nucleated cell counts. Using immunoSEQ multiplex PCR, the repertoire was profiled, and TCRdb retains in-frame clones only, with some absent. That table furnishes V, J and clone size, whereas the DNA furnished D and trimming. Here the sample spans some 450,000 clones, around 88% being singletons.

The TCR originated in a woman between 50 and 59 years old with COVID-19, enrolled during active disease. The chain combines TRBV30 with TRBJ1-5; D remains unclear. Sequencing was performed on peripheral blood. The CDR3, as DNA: TGTGCCTGGAGTAATAGCGGAAGGAACGATCAGCCCCAGCATTTT. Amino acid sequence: CAWSNSGRNDQPQHF.